This T cell receptor (beta chain) was sequenced in a study of neoadjuvant anti-PD-1 for oral cavity cancer. Background on the study: Most patients had three to four biweekly doses of 3 mg/kg nivolumab before resection. Study results and caveats: Expansion of preexisting intratumoral clones was suggested to aid response.

Concerning this clone itself: Its specificity is unknown.

Produced via immunoSEQ multiplex PCR; TCRdb's table is partial and in-frame only. The sample has about 9,200 clones; around three fifths are singletons. V was cut by 1 base and J by 6 bases, with 8 bases left in between. CDR1 and CDR2 from the germline V gene are SGHNT and YYREEE (reference sequence). There are 14 residues in the CDR3. Sample time point: after neoadjuvant nivolumab, at surgical resection. The starting material was tumor tissue, obtained after nivolumab (anti-PD-1) treatment. The chain has TRBV5-4 and TRBJ1-6, with D possibly being TRBD1 (5 bases). This TCR was recovered from a person aged 40 to 85 with oral cavity squamous cell carcinoma. Here the CDR3 DNA reads TGTGCCAGCAGCTTGAGGGGCAGTAATTCACCCCTCCACTTT. This translates into CASSLRGSNSPLHF.